These T cell receptor beta chains were read from a single sample in a study of spatial heterogeneity in lung cancer. TCRdb re-derived calls from the 5' RACE reads in MiXCR, one entry per CDR3 protein. The data contain some 120,000 distinct CDR3 sequences, less than 15% of them singletons. Here the sequenced sample was PBMCs, taken at follow-up. All receptors derive from a male donor with early-stage non-small cell lung cancer. Each CDR3 is given with its conserved first and last residue. The order of the fields is CDR3 DNA, CDR3 protein, clone size, D gene, J gene, V gene. D genes are given only for firm matches. Only some rows state a clone size, as once, few, many or a class for expanded clones.

TGTGCCAGCAGCTCCAGCCCGGGCCCCACAGATACGCAGTATTTT,CASSSSPGPTDTQYF,many,-,TRBJ2-3,TRBV7-9
TGTGCCATCAGTCCGGGACAGGCGGGTCAGCCCCAGCATTTT,CAISPGQAGQPQHF,-,TRBD1,TRBJ1-5,TRBV10-3
TGCGCCAGCAGCTTATCAGGACAGTCCTACAATGAGCAGTTCTTC,CASSLSGQSYNEQFF,few,-,TRBJ2-1,TRBV5-1
TGTGCCAGCAGACTCGGACTAGCGGGGGGGCGTGGCACCGGGGAGCTGTTTTTT,CASRLGLAGGRGTGELFF,few,TRBD2,TRBJ2-2,TRBV12-3/TRBV12-4
TGTGCCAGCAAAAAGAATAGAGGGACAGGGAATTCACCCCTCCACTTT,CASKKNRGTGNSPLHF,-,TRBD1,TRBJ1-6,TRBV2
TGTGCCAGCAGCTTAGGGCTAGCAAAAAAGGCCGGGGAGCTGTTTTTT,CASSLGLAKKAGELFF,-,-,TRBJ2-2,TRBV7-2
TGTGCCAGCACCAAGGGGCGACCCCCCTACGAGCAGTACTTC,CASTKGRPPYEQYF,many,-,TRBJ2-7,TRBV28
TGTGCCAGCACAGGGACCGGGGAGCTGTTTTTT,CASTGTGELFF,-,-,TRBJ2-2,TRBV2
TGTGCCAGCAGCTCGGGGACAGTTAATCAGCCCCAGCATTTT,CASSSGTVNQPQHF,many,TRBD1,TRBJ1-5,TRBV7-2
TGTGCCACCAGTGACCCCACAGTCCCCTACGAGCAGTACTTC,CATSDPTVPYEQYF,many,-,TRBJ2-7,TRBV24-1
TGTGCCAGCAGTTTAGCGCGGGCTCGCGCTGGGGCCAACGTCCTGACTTTC,CASSLARARAGANVLTF,-,-,TRBJ2-6,TRBV28
TGCAGTGCTGTGGACAGGGTGCTAGCCAAAAACATTCAGTACTTC,CSAVDRVLAKNIQYF,many,TRBD1,TRBJ2-4,TRBV20-1
TGTGCCAGCAGCTTACTCTCAGGGGCCTACGAGCAGTACTTC,CASSLLSGAYEQYF,-,-,TRBJ2-7,TRBV7-8
TGTGCCAGCAGTTACGGGCAGGGAGGCCACTACGAGCAGTACTTC,CASSYGQGGHYEQYF,-,-,TRBJ2-7,TRBV6-6
TGTGCCAGCAGCGTAGCAACAGGGTCACAATACGAGCAGTACTTC,CASSVATGSQYEQYF,few,-,TRBJ2-7,TRBV9
TGCAGCGTTACTAGCGACCAAGAGACCCAGTACTTC,CSVTSDQETQYF,-,TRBD2,TRBJ2-5,TRBV29-1
TGTGCCAGCAGCGGAATTCCCGGTAGCGGGGAAACAGATACGCAGTATTTT,CASSGIPGSGETDTQYF,few,TRBD2,TRBJ2-3,TRBV9
TGTGCGGTGGGACAGGGGAACAATGAGCAGTTCTTC,CAVGQGNNEQFF,few,TRBD1,TRBJ2-1,TRBV30
TGTGCCAGCAGCCTCCGAGGTGAGCAGTTCTTC,CASSLRGEQFF,few,-,TRBJ2-1,TRBV3-1
TGTGCCAGCAGCCGGGGGGCTAGCGGGTTTGAGCAGTTCTTC,CASSRGASGFEQFF,-,TRBD2,TRBJ2-1,TRBV7-9
TGCGCCAGCAGCTTGGGGGACAGCTTCTACGAGCAGTACTTC,CASSLGDSFYEQYF,many,TRBD1,TRBJ2-7,TRBV5-1
TGTGCCAGCAGCCGACAGGGGGATCAGCCCCAGCATTTT,CASSRQGDQPQHF,few,TRBD1,TRBJ1-5,TRBV7-9
TGTGCCATCAGTCAACCGGACAGGGGTGCAGATACGCAGTATTTT,CAISQPDRGADTQYF,many,TRBD1,TRBJ2-3,TRBV10-3
TGTGCCAGCAGCCAAGAACGACGGGGCACTGAAGCTTTCTTT,CASSQERRGTEAFF,-,-,TRBJ1-1,TRBV4-2
TGTGCCAGCAGCTTAGGTGAAAAACTGTTTTTT,CASSLGEKLFF,many,-,TRBJ1-4,TRBV5-6
TGTGCCAGCAGCTTGGCAGGAAACAATCAGCCCCAGCATTTT,CASSLAGNNQPQHF,few,-,TRBJ1-5,TRBV5-4
TGTGCCAGCAGCTTCCCGACAGGGAGCTCCTACGAGCAGTACTTC,CASSFPTGSSYEQYF,-,TRBD1,TRBJ2-7,TRBV28
TGTGCCAGCAGCCCCGGGACAGCCGCCTACGAGCAGTACTTC,CASSPGTAAYEQYF,-,TRBD1,TRBJ2-7,TRBV7-9
TGCGCCAGCAGCTTGTCGGGGACTAGCAGAGAGACCCAGTACTTC,CASSLSGTSRETQYF,many,TRBD2,TRBJ2-5,TRBV5-1
TGTGCCAGCAGTGCTACAAAGAGAGAGCAGTACTTC,CASSATKREQYF,many,-,TRBJ2-7,TRBV27
TGCGCCAGCAGCTCCGGGACATTACAAGAGACCCAGTACTTC,CASSSGTLQETQYF,few,-,TRBJ2-5,TRBV5-1
TGTGCCAGCACCAAGGGGGAATTGCCCCAGCATTTT,CASTKGELPQHF,-,-,TRBJ1-5,TRBV6-2/TRBV6-3
TGTGCCAGCAGTCACAGGGGGCGAGGCACAGATACGCAGTATTTT,CASSHRGRGTDTQYF,-,TRBD1,TRBJ2-3,TRBV28
TGTGCCAGCAGCCAAAACCGGGACAGGGATGAAAAACTGTTTTTT,CASSQNRDRDEKLFF,few,TRBD1,TRBJ1-4,TRBV4-2
TGCAGCGTTGCCAGGGACCACGAGCAGTACTTC,CSVARDHEQYF,-,-,TRBJ2-7,TRBV29-1
TGTGCCAGCAGTTGCCTCCGTCCTAGCGGGGTGGACGAGCAGTACTTC,CASSCLRPSGVDEQYF,-,TRBD2,TRBJ2-7,TRBV27
TGTGCCAGCAGCTTGGAACAGGGCGGATCACCCCTCCACTTT,CASSLEQGGSPLHF,-,-,TRBJ1-6,TRBV5-5
TGCAGTGCTAGTCGGGTAGCGGGGGGTATTCAAGAGACCCAGTACTTC,CSASRVAGGIQETQYF,-,TRBD2,TRBJ2-5,TRBV20-1
TGTGCCAGCAGCTCGGGGCCCACCTACGAGCAGTACTTC,CASSSGPTYEQYF,-,-,TRBJ2-7,TRBV7-9
TGCAGTGCTAGGAGGATGGGCGGGGGGTCCTACAATGAGCAGTTCTTC,CSARRMGGGSYNEQFF,few,TRBD2,TRBJ2-1,TRBV20-1
TGCGCCAGCAGCCTCGGACAGGGGCGGCTTTTGGACACTGAAGCTTTCTTT,CASSLGQGRLLDTEAFF,few,TRBD1,TRBJ1-1,TRBV5-1
TGTGCCAGCAGCGTAGAGGTTGGGGTCACCGGGGAGCTGTTTTTT,CASSVEVGVTGELFF,-,-,TRBJ2-2,TRBV9
TGTGCCAGCAGCTTAGGACCCGCGGGGGGCACAAAAAACATTCAGTACTTC,CASSLGPAGGTKNIQYF,few,TRBD2,TRBJ2-4,TRBV7-6
TGTGCCAGCAGCCTCCGACAGGGGGTAAGCACAGATACGCAGTATTTT,CASSLRQGVSTDTQYF,-,TRBD1,TRBJ2-3,TRBV12-3/TRBV12-4
TGTGCTAGTGGACGGACTAGCGGGGTCTACAATGAGCAGTTCTTC,CASGRTSGVYNEQFF,-,TRBD2,TRBJ2-1,TRBV12-5
TGTGCCAGCTCACCAGACCACGAGCAGTACTTC,CASSPDHEQYF,once,-,TRBJ2-7,TRBV18